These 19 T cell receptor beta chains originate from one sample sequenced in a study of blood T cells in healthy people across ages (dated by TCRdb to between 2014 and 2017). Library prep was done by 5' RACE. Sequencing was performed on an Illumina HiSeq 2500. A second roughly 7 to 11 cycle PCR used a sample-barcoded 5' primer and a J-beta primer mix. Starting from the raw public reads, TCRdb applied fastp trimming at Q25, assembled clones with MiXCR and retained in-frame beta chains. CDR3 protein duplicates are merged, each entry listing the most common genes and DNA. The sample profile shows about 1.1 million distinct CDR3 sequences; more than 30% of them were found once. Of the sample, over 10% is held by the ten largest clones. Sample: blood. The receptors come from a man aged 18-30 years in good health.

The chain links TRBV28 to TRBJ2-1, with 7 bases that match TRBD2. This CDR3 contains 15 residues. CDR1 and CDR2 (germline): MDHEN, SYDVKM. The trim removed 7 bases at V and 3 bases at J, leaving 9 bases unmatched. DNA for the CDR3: TGTGCCAGCACCGCGGGGGATGCTTACTACAATGAGCAGTTCTTC. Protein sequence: CASTAGDAYYNEQFF.

For the CDR3, the DNA is TGTGCCAGCAGCTCCTACTACAGGAACACTGAAGCTTTCTTT. Its protein product is CASSSYYRNTEAFF. The gene calls are TRBV7-2 and TRBJ1-1; no clear D. The V gene lost 4 bases and the J gene lost 1 base, with 10 bases spanning the gap. This CDR3 spans 14 amino acids. Germline CDR1 SGHTA, CDR2 FQGNSA.

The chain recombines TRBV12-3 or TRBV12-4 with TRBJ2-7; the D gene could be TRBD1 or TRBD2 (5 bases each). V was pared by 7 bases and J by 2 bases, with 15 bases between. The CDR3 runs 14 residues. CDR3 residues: CASNREGLAYEQYF. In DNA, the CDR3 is TGTGCCAGCAACCGAGAGGGGTTAGCCTACGAGCAGTACTTC.

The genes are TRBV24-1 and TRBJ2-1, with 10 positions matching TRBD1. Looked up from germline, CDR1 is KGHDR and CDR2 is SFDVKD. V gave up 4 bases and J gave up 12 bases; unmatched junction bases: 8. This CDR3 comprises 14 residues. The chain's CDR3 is CATSDRTDRGGQFF. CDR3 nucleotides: TGTGCCACCAGTGACCGCACGGACAGGGGGGGGCAGTTCTTC.

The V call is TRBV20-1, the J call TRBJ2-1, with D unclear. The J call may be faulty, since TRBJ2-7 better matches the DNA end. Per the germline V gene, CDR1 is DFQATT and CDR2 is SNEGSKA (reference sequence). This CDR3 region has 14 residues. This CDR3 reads CSARDRLKHNEQYF. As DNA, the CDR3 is TGCAGTGCTAGAGATAGACTTAAGCACAATGAGCAGTACTTC.

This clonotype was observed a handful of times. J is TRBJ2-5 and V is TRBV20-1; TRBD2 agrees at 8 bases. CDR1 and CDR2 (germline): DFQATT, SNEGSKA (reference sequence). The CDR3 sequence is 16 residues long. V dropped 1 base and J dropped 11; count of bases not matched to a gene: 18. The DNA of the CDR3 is TGCAGTGCTAGAGTTAGCGCTAGCGGGCCATACAATGAGCAGTACTTC. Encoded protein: CSARVSASGPYNEQYF.

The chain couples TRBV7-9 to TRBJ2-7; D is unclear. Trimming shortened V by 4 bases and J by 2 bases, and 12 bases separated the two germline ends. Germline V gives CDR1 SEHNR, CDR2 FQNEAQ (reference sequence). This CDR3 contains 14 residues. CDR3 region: CASSSNENPYEQYF. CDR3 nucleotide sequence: TGTGCCAGCAGCTCGAATGAAAACCCCTACGAGCAGTACTTC.

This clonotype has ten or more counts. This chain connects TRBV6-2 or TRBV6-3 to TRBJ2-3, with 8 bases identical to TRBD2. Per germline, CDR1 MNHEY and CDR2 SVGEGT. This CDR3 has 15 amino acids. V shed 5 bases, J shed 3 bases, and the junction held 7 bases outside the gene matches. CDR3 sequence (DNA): TGTGCCAGCAGTAGACCGGGACTAGAGACAGATACGCAGTATTTT. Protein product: CASSRPGLETDTQYF.

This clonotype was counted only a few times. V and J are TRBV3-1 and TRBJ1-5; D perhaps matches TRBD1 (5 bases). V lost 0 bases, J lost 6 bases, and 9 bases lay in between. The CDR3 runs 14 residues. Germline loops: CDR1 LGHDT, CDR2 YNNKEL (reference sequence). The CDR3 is CASSQDVQGQPQHF. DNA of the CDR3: TGTGCCAGCAGCCAAGATGTTCAGGGTCAGCCCCAGCATTTT.

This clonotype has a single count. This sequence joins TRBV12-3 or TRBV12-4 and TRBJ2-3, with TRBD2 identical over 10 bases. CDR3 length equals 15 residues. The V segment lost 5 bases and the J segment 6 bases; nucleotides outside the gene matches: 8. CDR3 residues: CASSPSGGGVDTQYF. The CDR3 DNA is TGTGCCAGCAGTCCTAGCGGGGGAGGGGTGGATACGCAGTATTTT.

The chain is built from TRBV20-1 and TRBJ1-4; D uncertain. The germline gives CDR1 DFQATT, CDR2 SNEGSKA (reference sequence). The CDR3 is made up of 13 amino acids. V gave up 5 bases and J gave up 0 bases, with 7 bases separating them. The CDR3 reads CSAAHPTNEKLFF. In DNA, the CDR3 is TGCAGTGCTGCACACCCAACTAATGAAAAACTGTTTTTT.

CDR3 DNA: TGTGCCATCAGTGAGTCAAGGGATGAGCAGTACTTC. Amino acid sequence: CAISESRDEQYF. This chain uses TRBV10-3 with TRBJ2-5; D not certain. The CDR3 sequence is 12 residues long. V was pared by 0 bases and J by 11 bases, with 10 bases between. Germline V gene sequence: CDR1 ENHRY, CDR2 SYGVKD.

The CDR3 DNA is TGTGCCATCAGTGACAGGAGACTGGATCTCACAGATACGCAGTATTTT. It translates to CAISDRRLDLTDTQYF. V and J are TRBV10-3 and TRBJ2-3, with D unresolved. Trimming pared 3 bases from V and 2 bases from J, leaving 15 bases between. The CDR3 totals 16 residues. Per the germline V gene, CDR1 is ENHRY and CDR2 is SYGVKD.

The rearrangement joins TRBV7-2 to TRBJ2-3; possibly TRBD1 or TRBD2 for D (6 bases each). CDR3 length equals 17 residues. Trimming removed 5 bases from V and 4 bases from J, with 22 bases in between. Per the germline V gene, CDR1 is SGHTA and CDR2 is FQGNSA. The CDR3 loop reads CASSRNVGGQASDTQYF. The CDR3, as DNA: TGTGCCAGCAGCCGCAACGTTGGGGGGCAAGCTTCAGATACGCAGTATTTT.

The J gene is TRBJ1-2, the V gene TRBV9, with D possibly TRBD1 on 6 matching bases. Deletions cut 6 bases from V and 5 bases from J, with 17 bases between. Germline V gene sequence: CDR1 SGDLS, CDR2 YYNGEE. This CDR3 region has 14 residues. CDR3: CASTVGRGAYGYTF. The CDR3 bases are TGTGCCAGCACCGTGGGCCGGGGGGCGTATGGCTACACCTTC.

In nucleotides, the CDR3 is TGTGCCAGCAGGACAGGGGGGGAGAACACTGAAGCTTTCTTT. The encoded protein is CASRTGGENTEAFF. The chain combines TRBV7-9 with TRBJ1-1; 9 positions agree with TRBD1. V lost 6 bases and J lost 1; bases outside the gene matches: 3. The CDR3 is 14 amino acids. The V gene's germline CDR1 is SEHNR and CDR2 FQNEAQ (reference sequence).

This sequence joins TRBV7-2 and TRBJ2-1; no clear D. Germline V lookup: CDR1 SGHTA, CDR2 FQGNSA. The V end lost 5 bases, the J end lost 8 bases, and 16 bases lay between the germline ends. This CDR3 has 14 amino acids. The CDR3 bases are TGTGCCAGCAGCGCAATGTCGGGTGCCCATGAGCAGTTCTTC. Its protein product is CASSAMSGAHEQFF.

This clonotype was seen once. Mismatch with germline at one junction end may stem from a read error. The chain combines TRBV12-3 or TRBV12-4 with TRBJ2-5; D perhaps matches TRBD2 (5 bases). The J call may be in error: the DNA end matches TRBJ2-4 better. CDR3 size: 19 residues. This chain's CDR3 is CASSSSGELPREAKTIQYF. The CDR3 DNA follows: TGTGCCAGCAGTTCATCCGGGGAACTCCCTCGGGAAGCCAAAACCATTCAGTACTTC.

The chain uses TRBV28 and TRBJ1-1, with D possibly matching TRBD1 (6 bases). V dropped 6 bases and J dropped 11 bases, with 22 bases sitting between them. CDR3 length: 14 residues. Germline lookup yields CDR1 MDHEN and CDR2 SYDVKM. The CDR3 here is CASSSPSTGVRAFF. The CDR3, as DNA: TGTGCCAGCAGCTCCCCCTCGACAGGAGTAAGGGCTTTCTTT.